These 10 T cell receptor beta chains were all obtained from the same sample, sequenced in a study of cytomegalovirus exposure and HLA in healthy donors. The PCR employed 60 Vbeta primers together with 13 Jbeta primers. Measured with immunoSEQ multiplex PCR; TCRdb has only the in-frame clones, and not every one. The data show about 190,000 clones, 81% seen once. Sequenced: PBMCs. The receptor source for this set is a man aged 35-49 years in good health and CMV-seropositive.

The chain employs TRBV2 and TRBJ1-2, with D possibly being TRBD1 (5 bases). This CDR3 is built from 13 residues. Germline V lookup: CDR1 SNHLY, CDR2 FYNNEI. With 6 bases removed from V and 7 bases from J, the gap between germline ends came to 15 bases. DNA for the CDR3: TGTGCCAGCAGGGCAGAAGGGGATTCTGGCTACACCTTC. This translates into CASRAEGDSGYTF.

This clone was detected once. The chain joins TRBV7-9 to TRBJ2-5; D perhaps matches TRBD1 (5 bases). In germline, CDR1 is SEHNR, CDR2 FQNEAQ (reference sequence). V was trimmed by 7 bases and J by 1 base, leaving 13 bases between them. The CDR3 loop spans 14 amino acids. CDR3 coding DNA: TGTGCCAGCAACTTTAGGGGTGGCCAAGAGACCCAGTACTTC. Protein: CASNFRGGQETQYF.

The V and J genes are TRBV7-2 and TRBJ2-5; 12 bases fit TRBD2. V was clipped by 4 bases and J by 5 bases; unmatched bases: 11. This CDR3 has 17 amino acids. Germline CDR1 SGHTA, CDR2 FQGNSA. The CDR3 region is CASSSNQPGLAGETQYF. Written as DNA, the CDR3 is TGTGCCAGCAGCTCCAATCAACCGGGACTAGCGGGTGAGACCCAGTACTTC.

The V and J genes are TRBV29-1 and TRBJ1-2; tentative D call: TRBD1 (6 bases). CDR3 length: 13 residues. Germline CDR1 reads SQVTM; CDR2 reads ANQGSEA. V was pared by 7 bases and J by 0 bases, with 12 bases between. CDR3 in DNA: TGCAGCGCCAGGGGAGGGACTAACTATGGCTACACCTTC. Translated: CSARGGTNYGYTF.

The chain recombines TRBV4-3 with TRBJ2-3, with D unresolved. CDR1 is LGHNA, CDR2 YSLEER, per germline. The CDR3 is 16 amino acids. The ends were cut back, 0 bases at V and 1 base at J, with 11 bases in the middle. CDR3 nucleotides: TGCGCCAGCAGCCAAGATGGAGTTCTTGGCACAGATACGCAGTATTTT. This codes for CASSQDGVLGTDTQYF.

This clone was found once. V gene TRBV2 combines with J gene TRBJ1-1; 7 nucleotides line up with TRBD1. Germline lookup yields CDR1 SNHLY and CDR2 FYNNEI. The V and J ends lost 8 bases and 3 bases, in that order; junction bases with no gene match: 12. This CDR3 is built from 15 residues. CDR3: CASGRVGTGDTEAFF. The CDR3 DNA follows: TGTGCCAGCGGGCGGGTGGGCACAGGGGACACTGAAGCTTTCTTT.

This clone has more than one count but fewer than ten. The chain recombines TRBV27 with TRBJ2-7; 7 positions match TRBD2. V trimming: 6 bases; J trimming: 3 bases; junction bases outside the gene matches: 11. This CDR3 has 15 residues. Germline V gene data show CDR1 as MNHEY and CDR2 as SMNVEV (reference sequence). CDR3 bases: TGTGCCAGCAGCCAGGCGGGGGTCGTTGGCTACGAGCAGTACTTC. Translation gives CASSQAGVVGYEQYF.

The gene calls are TRBV7-9 and TRBJ1-4, with D possibly matching TRBD1 (5 bases). The CDR3 is 16 residues long. The V gene lost 1 base and the J gene lost 0 bases, with 9 bases spanning the gap. Germline CDR1 reads SEHNR; CDR2 reads FQNEAQ (reference sequence). The CDR3: CASSLVGLTTNEKLFF. The CDR3 DNA sequence: TGTGCCAGCAGCTTAGTGGGACTGACAACTAATGAAAAACTGTTTTTT.

The V call is TRBV19, the J call TRBJ2-7; TRBD1 might be the D (6 bases). Trimming pared 7 bases from V and 0 bases from J, leaving 16 bases between. The length of the CDR3 is 15 residues. Germline-derived CDR1 and CDR2 are LNHDA and SQIVND (reference sequence). The CDR3 bases are TGTGCCAGTACTCCCGGACAGTCCATCTCCTACGAGCAGTACTTC. It codes for CASTPGQSISYEQYF.

This clone was counted a single time. This sequence joins TRBV19 and TRBJ2-5; tentative D call: TRBD2 (5 bases). In germline, CDR1 is LNHDA, CDR2 SQIVND (reference sequence). This CDR3 is 13 amino acids long. V gave up 6 bases and J gave up 7 bases, with 15 bases separating them. This CDR3 reads CASSSSGGGTQYF. CDR3 bases: TGTGCCAGTAGCTCGAGCGGTGGCGGGACCCAGTACTTC.